The rows below give T cell receptor beta chains drawn from one sample of a study of blood T cell repertoires in COVID-19. The assay was immunoSEQ multiplex PCR, and TCRdb's table has in-frame clones only and misses some. The table has about 120,000 clones, 80% to 90% seen once. Sequencing was performed on peripheral blood. These receptors came from a woman between 70 and 85 years old with acute or convalescent COVID-19. Both conserved end residues are part of each CDR3. Each record gives: V gene, D gene, clone size, J gene, CDR3 DNA, CDR3 protein. D genes are given only for firm matches. Clone size appears in some rows only: once, few, many, or a class for an expanded clone.

TRBV2	TRBD1	.	TRBJ1-1	TGTGCCAGCAGAGGCCGGACAGGGGTGACTGAAGCTTTCTTT	CASRGRTGVTEAFF
TRBV27	.	.	TRBJ1-1	TGTGCCAGCAGCCTTTGGGGGGAGCAGGGTGAAGCTTTCTTT	CASSLWGEQGEAFF
TRBV28	.	once	TRBJ1-2	TGTGCCAGCAGTCCCATAACGAGGGGCTACACCTTC	CASSPITRGYTF
TRBV7-2	.	once	TRBJ1-4	TGTGCCAGCAGCTTAGGAGGGGGAGTTGCAACTAATGAAAAACTGTTTTTT	CASSLGGGVATNEKLFF
TRBV27	.	few	TRBJ1-1	TGTGCCAGCAGTACGGGACTGGGAATGAACACTGAAGCTTTCTTT	CASSTGLGMNTEAFF
TRBV30	TRBD1	.	TRBJ2-2	TGTGCCTGGAGGACAGGGTTGGGCGGGGAGCTGTTTTTT	CAWRTGLGGELFF
TRBV19	TRBD2	.	TRBJ2-1	TGTGCCAGTAGTCGCGGGGGGGGTCCCTCCTACAATGAGCAGTTCTTC	CASSRGGGPSYNEQFF
TRBV19	TRBD1	once	TRBJ2-7	TGTGCCAGTACCCCGACAGGGTCTACTATTTACGAGCAGTACTTC	CASTPTGSTIYEQYF
TRBV11-2	.	.	TRBJ1-1	TGTGCCAGCAGCCCACGGAGCCTGAACACTGAAGCTTTCTTT	CASSPRSLNTEAFF
TRBV5-1	.	.	TRBJ1-4	TGCGCCAGCAGCTCAATGGGGAGGACTAATGAAAAACTGTTTTTT	CASSSMGRTNEKLFF
TRBV6-5	.	.	TRBJ2-7	TGTGCCAGCAGAGTGGGAGGAGGGAGCTACGAGCAGTACTTC	CASRVGGGSYEQYF
TRBV24-1	.	.	TRBJ1-1	TGTGCCACCAGTGACCACCCCTCGGCGGGAACCACTGAAGCTTTCTTT	CATSDHPSAGTTEAFF
TRBV3-1/TRBV3-2	.	.	TRBJ1-2	TGTGCCAGCAGCTTTGAACAGGGCATGGGCTACACCTTC	CASSFEQGMGYTF
TRBV5-1	TRBD1	.	TRBJ2-1	TGCGCCAGCAGCTGGACCGGGACAGAATCTAGTCGGTTCTTC	CASSWTGTESSRFF
TRBV6-5	.	.	TRBJ1-6	TGTGCCAGCAGTCTTGACACGTATAATTCACCCCTCCACTTT	CASSLDTYNSPLHF
TRBV28	.	.	TRBJ1-2	TGTGCCAGCAGTTTTCCAGGCAAGCATGGCTACACCTTC	CASSFPGKHGYTF
TRBV20-1	.	.	TRBJ2-7	TGCAGTGCTAGTAGCGACTACGAGCAGTACTTC	CSASSDYEQYF
TRBV5-1	TRBD1	.	TRBJ2-3	TGCGCCAGCAGCTTGGGAGGGACAGGGAGCACAGATACGCAGTATTTT	CASSLGGTGSTDTQYF
TRBV7-9	TRBD1	.	TRBJ2-4	TGTGCCAGCAGCCCTCGGACAGGGATAGCCAAAAACATTCAGTACTTC	CASSPRTGIAKNIQYF
TRBV4-1	.	.	TRBJ2-3	TGCGCCAGCAGCCAAGAGCGTCCAGATACGCAGTATTTT	CASSQERPDTQYF
TRBV6-5	.	once	TRBJ1-3	TGTGCCAGCAGTTACAGGGGTAGATCTGGAAACACCATATATTTT	CASSYRGRSGNTIYF
TRBV19	.	.	TRBJ2-5	TGTGCCAGTAGTATGAACGCGGGGGAGACCCAGTACTTC	CASSMNAGETQYF
TRBV5-6	TRBD2	.	TRBJ2-7	TGTGCCAGCAGTCCTCTAGGCGGGGGGACCTACGAGCAGTACTTC	CASSPLGGGTYEQYF
TRBV7-8	.	.	TRBJ2-5	TGTGCCAGCAGCTTAGGGGAGGTGTACCAAGAGACCCAGTACTTC	CASSLGEVYQETQYF
TRBV7-3	.	.	TRBJ2-2	TGTGCCAGCAGCTTAAGATCGACAGGGAGCGGGACCGGGGAGCTGTTTTTT	CASSLRSTGSGTGELFF
TRBV3-1/TRBV3-2	TRBD2	.	TRBJ2-2	TGTGCCAGCAGCCTGGGACTAGCGGGTTCCGGGGAGCTGTTTTTT	CASSLGLAGSGELFF
TRBV5-1	.	.	TRBJ1-4	TGCGCCAGCGCCCCGGTGGGAGGGGATAATGAAAAACTGTTTTTT	CASAPVGGDNEKLFF
TRBV2	.	.	TRBJ2-1	TGTGCCAGCAGTGAACTACGAAACAATGAGCAGTTCTTC	CASSELRNNEQFF
TRBV11-3	TRBD2	.	TRBJ2-3	TGTGCCAGCAGCCCGGCCGGGACTAGCCCAGATACGCAGTATTTT	CASSPAGTSPDTQYF
TRBV2	.	.	TRBJ2-4	TGTGCCAGCAGTCTTAGGTTGGAGGACATTCAGTACTTC	CASSLRLEDIQYF
TRBV2	TRBD1	.	TRBJ1-5	TGTGCCAGCACCGGACGAGGGGGCAGTCAGCCCCAGCATTTT	CASTGRGGSQPQHF
TRBV19	.	.	TRBJ2-1	TGTGCCAGTAGTCCCGGGGGTGGCGCCTACAATGAGCAGTTCTTC	CASSPGGGAYNEQFF
TRBV23-1	.	.	TRBJ1-1	TGCGCCAGCATCAAAGAAAGGGAGGAAGCTTTCTTT	CASIKEREEAFF
TRBV2	TRBD2	.	TRBJ2-5	TGTGCCAGGTTTAGCGGGGGGGAGGAAGAGACCCAGTACTTC	CARFSGGEEETQYF
TRBV18	.	.	TRBJ1-6	TGTGCCACCGCAGGGGATCTAAATTCACCCCTCCACTTT	CATAGDLNSPLHF
TRBV28	.	.	TRBJ1-2	TGTGCCAGCAGTCTAAACAGGGGCTACACCTTC	CASSLNRGYTF
TRBV3-1/TRBV3-2	TRBD2	.	TRBJ2-1	TGTGCCAGCAGCCCTCTAGCGGGGCCCCACAATGAGCAGTTCTTC	CASSPLAGPHNEQFF